These 15 T cell receptor beta chains were sequenced from one sample in a study of T cells in Graves' hyperthyroidism and ophthalmopathy. Amplification yielded TCR beta CDR3 regions, with RNA transcripts as the source. Using the HTBI primer set, a first-round RT-PCR was run on the TCR CDR3. TCRdb re-analysed the multiplex PCR reads in MiXCR, keeping a single row per CDR3 protein. Among around 580,000 distinct CDR3 sequences listed, around 46% were seen once. The specimen was peripheral blood or thyroid tissue (not recorded which). The receptors come from a young woman with Graves' hyperthyroidism.

The chain links TRBV11-2 to TRBJ1-2; TRBD1 matches 10 bases. Trimming cost V 5 bases and J 6 bases; bases outside gene matches: 6. Germline-derived CDR1 and CDR2 are SGHAT and FQNNGV. The CDR3 consists of 14 residues. The CDR3 nucleotides read TGTGCCAGCAGCCATGGGACAGGGGATCATGGCTACACCTTC. Translation gives CASSHGTGDHGYTF.

This clonotype was observed many times. The chain employs TRBV20-1 and TRBJ2-7; TRBD2 agrees at 7 bases. The CDR3 is 15 residues long. Per the germline V gene, CDR1 is DFQATT and CDR2 is SNEGSKA (reference sequence). The V and J ends lost 0 bases and 4 bases, in that order; junction bases with no gene match: 9. The CDR3 DNA reads TGCAGTGCTAGAGATGGGGGGAGGGATGTATACGAGCAGTACTTC. It specifies CSARDGGRDVYEQYF.

The rearrangement joins TRBV29-1 to TRBJ1-5, with 9 bases lining up with TRBD1. Per germline, CDR1 SQVTM and CDR2 ANQGSEA. The CDR3 spans 15 residues. The junction had 5 bases not matched to a gene; V was cut back by 4 bases and J by 1 base. DNA of the CDR3: TGCAGCGTTGCCCTCGGGACAGGGAGCAATCAGCCCCAGCATTTT. It is translated as CSVALGTGSNQPQHF.

This clonotype was picked up many times. This rearrangement joins TRBV12-3 or TRBV12-4 to TRBJ2-2, with D uncertain. The length of the CDR3 is 15 residues. Trimming pared 3 bases from V and 2 bases from J, leaving 10 bases between. The CDR3 region is CASSFWPPNTGELFF. The CDR3 DNA reads TGTGCCAGCAGTTTTTGGCCACCCAACACCGGGGAGCTGTTTTTT.

The chain is built from TRBV7-2 and TRBJ2-5; TRBD1 might be the D (6 bases). The DNA end is more similar to TRBJ2-1, so the J call may be wrong. Looked up from germline, CDR1 is SGHTA and CDR2 is FQGNSA. This CDR3 has 14 residues. The CDR3 nucleotides read TGTGCCAGCAGCGAGTACAGGGTCGACAATGAGCAGTTCTTC. Translating gives CASSEYRVDNEQFF.

This clonotype was counted once. A clone one base away is much larger, so this may be a read error. J is TRBJ1-5 and V is TRBV2; the D gene is possibly TRBD1 (6 bases). Per germline, CDR1 SNHLY and CDR2 FYNNEI. The CDR3 runs to 14 residues. V shed 5 bases and J shed 9 bases, with 17 bases lying between them. This chain's CDR3 is CASSTGLTDRPQHF. CDR3 DNA sequence: TGTGCCAGCAGTACAGGGTTAACGGATCGGCCCCAGCATTTT.

This clonotype was found a few times. The chain carries TRBV24-1 and TRBJ2-1; 14 bases map to TRBD2. The germline V gene encodes CDR1 KGHDR and CDR2 SFDVKD. V was pared by 7 bases and J by 6 bases, with 1 base of the junction left unmatched. The CDR3 totals 14 residues. The CDR3: CATRGTSGSNEQFF. CDR3 DNA sequence: TGTGCCACCAGGGGGACTAGCGGGAGCAATGAGCAGTTCTTC.

At least ten counts were recorded for this clonotype. The genes are TRBV20-1 and TRBJ1-2; D is perhaps TRBD1 (6 bases). Looked up from germline, CDR1 is DFQATT and CDR2 is SNEGSKA (reference sequence). The V end was cut by 6 bases, the J end by 4 bases, with 15 bases between. The CDR3 totals 13 residues. The CDR3 here is CSAEGGVPYGYTF. Written as DNA, the CDR3 is TGCAGTGCAGAAGGGGGGGTCCCCTATGGCTACACCTTC.

A note on this clonotype: A read error may account for a junction end that differs from germline. The rearrangement uses TRBV9 and TRBJ1-2; weak D call: TRBD1 (5 bases). This CDR3 comprises 15 residues. Germline V gene sequence: CDR1 SGDLS, CDR2 YYNGEE. The CDR3 region has the DNA TGTGCCGGCAGCGTAATAACGGGGCAGGACTATGGCTACACCTTC. Its protein product is CAGSVITGQDYGYTF.

CDR3: CASSLSGSMAGELFF. In nucleotides, the CDR3 is TGTGCCAGCAGTTTAAGCGGGAGCATGGCCGGGGAGCTGTTTTTT. This chain connects TRBV12-3 or TRBV12-4 to TRBJ2-2, with 8 bases identical to TRBD2. V was pared by 2 bases and J by 6 bases, with 5 bases of the junction left unmatched. The CDR3 contains 15 residues.

The chain couples TRBV28 to TRBJ1-5; unclear D gene. The V end lost 1 base, the J end lost 2 bases, and 12 bases lay between the germline ends. The CDR3 sequence is 16 residues long. CDR1 is MDHEN, CDR2 SYDVKM, per germline. The CDR3 region is CASSLFREARNQPQHF. The DNA of the CDR3 is TGTGCCAGCAGTTTATTTCGAGAGGCCCGCAATCAGCCCCAGCATTTT.

This clonotype came up many times. The genes are TRBV7-9 and TRBJ1-2; no definite D call. Germline V gene lookup returns CDR1 SEHNR and CDR2 FQNEAQ (reference sequence). The V end was cut by 5 bases, the J end by 3 bases, with 10 bases between. CDR3 size: 13 residues. The CDR3 sequence is CASSIQTDYGYTF. The CDR3 bases are TGTGCCAGCAGCATTCAGACGGACTATGGCTACACCTTC.

This clonotype was found many times. The rearrangement joins TRBV19 to TRBJ2-3; 8 bases map to TRBD2. The CDR3 extends over 15 amino acids. The V segment lost 1 base and the J segment 5 bases; nucleotides outside the gene matches: 5. The V gene's germline CDR1 is LNHDA and CDR2 SQIVND (reference sequence). CDR3: CASSIAGGPRDTQYF. In DNA, the CDR3 is TGTGCCAGTAGTATAGCGGGAGGGCCGAGAGATACGCAGTATTTT.

On this clonotype itself: The junction departs from germline at one end; a sequencing error may be responsible. J is TRBJ2-7 and V is TRBV2, with 8 bases identical to TRBD2. This CDR3 contains 16 residues. Germline V gives CDR1 SNHLY, CDR2 FYNNEI. The chain's CDR3 is CVSTGRASGFEYEQYF. CDR3 nucleotides: TGTGTCAGCACCGGACGGGCTAGCGGGTTTGAGTACGAGCAGTACTTC.

This clonotype was seen repeatedly, ten times or more. The genes are TRBV27 and TRBJ1-5; possible D gene TRBD1, 6 bases. The V gene lost 7 bases and the J gene lost 9 bases, with 19 bases spanning the gap. The CDR3 totals 14 residues. The germline V gene encodes CDR1 MNHEY and CDR2 SMNVEV (reference sequence). The CDR3 sequence is CASTPIQGGSPQHF. CDR3 nucleotides: TGTGCCAGCACTCCTATACAGGGAGGGTCGCCCCAGCATTTT.